This entry concerns a single TCR beta chain. This record comes from a study of blood T cell repertoires in COVID-19. The authors' processing: Scientists estimated how many nucleated cells there were by amplifying reference gene primers. Method: immunoSEQ multiplex PCR; TCRdb's copy keeps in-frame clones and lacks some. V and J calls and clone size follow that table, whereas D and trimming were derived from the DNA. The sample holds some 44,000 clones, around 93% seen once. Germline CDR1 and CDR2: LNHDA and SQIVND (reference sequence). Deletions cut 1 base from V and 4 bases from J, with 12 bases between. This CDR3 region has 15 residues.

The receptor was isolated from a human donor in a cohort sampled during active COVID-19. The sequenced sample consisted of peripheral blood. This chain uses TRBV19 with TRBJ2-3, with a weak D call TRBD2 (6 bases). This chain's CDR3 is CASSIGVRGSDTQYF. DNA of the CDR3: TGTGCCAGTAGTATAGGGGTGCGGGGCTCAGATACGCAGTATTTT.